This T cell receptor beta chain was captured in a study of blood T cell repertoires in COVID-19. Whole-study context: T cells, B-cell-depleted T cells, or PBMCs provided the cDNA or gDNA that served as material.

Trimming took 5 bases from V and 3 from J; bases not matched to a gene: 4. This CDR3 spans 14 amino acids. Germline loops: CDR1 MNHEY, CDR2 SVGAGI. As processed by the authors: For nucleated cells, counts were estimated from reference gene primer amplification. The protocol was immunoSEQ multiplex PCR, while the TCRdb copy is restricted to in-frame clones and leaves out a portion. The V and J calls and the clone size are those of that table, but D and trimming were determined from the DNA. The sample has around 100,000 clones; around 73% are singletons. The J gene is TRBJ1-5, the V gene TRBV6-5, with 7 bases fitting TRBD1. Sequenced sample: peripheral blood. This TCR was sampled from a man in his fifties or sixties with active or convalescent COVID-19. The CDR3 nucleotides are TGTGCCAGCAGTCCCGGGACAGACAATCAGCCCCAGCATTTT. Its translation is CASSPGTDNQPQHF.